The 20 T cell receptor beta chains in this list originate from one sample, sequenced in a study of cytomegalovirus exposure and HLA in healthy donors (dated by TCRdb to 2015 to 2018). The library was generated by the immunoSEQ multiplex PCR assay. The multiplex PCR relied on a mix of 60 forward primers for TCR Vbeta segments and 13 reverse primers for TCR Jbeta segments. TCRdb stores this immuneACCESS table with in-frame sequences only. Part of the clones is absent; in the studies checked, under half of the shortfall reflects unresolved V genes, and no reason is known for the rest. Recorded for this sample are 120,000 to 150,000 clones; around 75% of them occurred a single time. Of the sample, 1.2% falls within the top ten clones. Sequencing was done on a sample of PBMCs. The receptors were gathered from a female donor in good health and CMV-seronegative.

This sequence joins TRBV6-6 and TRBJ1-3, with 8 positions matching TRBD1. J lost 5 bases, V lost 2 bases, and 2 bases had no gene match. CDR1 and CDR2 (germline): MNHNY, SVGAGI (reference sequence). This CDR3 has 14 amino acids. CDR3 amino acids: CASSYDRGRNTIYF. CDR3 DNA sequence: TGTGCCAGCAGTTACGACAGGGGAAGAAACACCATATATTTT.

The chain has TRBV28 and TRBJ2-1; TRBD2 matches 12 bases. After removal of 3 bases from V and 5 bases from J, the junction contained 2 bases not matched to a gene. The CDR3 loop spans 15 amino acids. Germline assignment: CDR1 MDHEN and CDR2 SYDVKM. Here the CDR3 DNA reads TGTGCCAGCAGTTTGACTAGCGGGGGACACAATGAGCAGTTCTTC. Residues: CASSLTSGGHNEQFF.

This clone was seen more than once but under ten times. The chain combines TRBV7-9 with TRBJ1-5; 11 bases map to TRBD1. Trimming took 2 bases from V and 5 from J; bases not matched to a gene: 5. The CDR3 is 16 amino acids. Germline lookup yields CDR1 SEHNR and CDR2 FQNEAQ (reference sequence). As DNA, the CDR3 is TGTGCCAGCAGCTTAACAGGACAGGGGGCTGATCAGCCCCAGCATTTT. It specifies CASSLTGQGADQPQHF.

CDR3 loop: CASRKTGGSGNTIYF. DNA for the CDR3: TGTGCCAGCAGGAAGACAGGTGGCTCTGGAAACACCATATATTTT. The gene calls are TRBV6-5 and TRBJ1-3, with D maybe TRBD1 (6 bases). The CDR3 spans 15 residues. The V and J ends lost 6 bases and 0 bases respectively, with 12 bases between them. CDR1 is MNHEY, CDR2 SVGAGI, per germline.

The sample holds one count of this clone. This rearrangement joins TRBV5-6 to TRBJ1-5, with D maybe TRBD1 (5 bases). The V end lost 4 bases, the J end lost 3 bases, and 14 bases lay between the germline ends. The CDR3 length is 15 residues. CDR1 is SGHDT and CDR2 is YYEEEE in the germline V gene. The CDR3 here is CASSLFGALNQPQHF. CDR3 sequence (DNA): TGTGCCAGCAGCCTCTTTGGGGCCCTCAATCAGCCCCAGCATTTT.

The gene calls are TRBV5-6 and TRBJ2-7, with 7 bases that match TRBD2. Germline V CDR1 and CDR2: SGHDT, YYEEEE. J was trimmed by 0 bases and V by 6 bases; bases with no gene match: 9. This CDR3 region has 15 residues. CDR3 DNA: TGTGCCAGCACCCTCCGGGACTACAGCTCCTACGAGCAGTACTTC. It specifies CASTLRDYSSYEQYF.

The chain links TRBV6-5 to TRBJ1-2, with 7 bases aligning to TRBD1. Germline assignment: CDR1 MNHEY and CDR2 SVGAGI. The CDR3 sequence is 14 residues long. Trimming cost V 2 bases and J 0 bases; bases outside gene matches: 0. In DNA form, the CDR3 reads TGTGCCAGCAGTTACAGGGGGCCTAACTATGGCTACACCTTC. It encodes CASSYRGPNYGYTF.

This clone was counted a few times. The chain is built from TRBV27 and TRBJ1-5; no clear D gene. Germline lookup yields CDR1 MNHEY and CDR2 SMNVEV (reference sequence). This CDR3 contains 15 residues. The V end lost 4 bases, the J end lost 0 bases, and 10 bases lay between the germline ends. In DNA, the CDR3 is TGTGCCAGCAGTTCCCACGACAATAGCAATCAGCCCCAGCATTTT. Protein product: CASSSHDNSNQPQHF.

The chain couples TRBV28 to TRBJ1-2, with TRBD1 as a possible D gene (6 bases). In germline, CDR1 is MDHEN, CDR2 SYDVKM. The CDR3 consists of 13 residues. V gave up 6 bases and J gave up 4 bases, with 12 bases separating them. The CDR3 DNA sequence: TGTGCCAGCAGGCCTCGACAGGCCTATGGCTACACCTTC. Amino acids: CASRPRQAYGYTF.

The gene calls are TRBV6-1 and TRBJ2-3, with 7 bases fitting TRBD2. Germline-derived CDR1 and CDR2 are MNHNS and SASEGT. Trimming removed 7 bases from V and 2 bases from J; junction bases left unmatched: 3. The CDR3 contains 13 residues. The CDR3 here is CASIRDYTDTQYF. The DNA for the CDR3 is TGTGCCAGCATCCGGGACTACACAGATACGCAGTATTTT.

This chain links TRBV11-3 with TRBJ2-7; 8 nucleotides match TRBD1. There are 16 residues in the CDR3. Per the germline V gene, CDR1 is SGHNT and CDR2 is YENEEA. The ends lost 3 bases at V and 2 bases at J; junction bases unmatched: 9. The CDR3 coding sequence is TGTGCCAGCAGCTTGCTCACCCGGGACAGGCCCTACGAGCAGTACTTC. Translation gives CASSLLTRDRPYEQYF.

The chain employs TRBV6-4 and TRBJ2-5; 8 nucleotides line up with TRBD2. V lost 2 bases to trimming and J lost 7 bases; unmatched junction nucleotides: 3. The germline V gene encodes CDR1 MRHNA and CDR2 SNTAGT. This CDR3 has 13 amino acids. The chain's CDR3 is CASSDGSGGTQYF. The CDR3 DNA reads TGTGCCAGCAGTGACGGAAGCGGGGGGACCCAGTACTTC.

This CDR3 is CAWSRTGITDTQYF. The CDR3 nucleotides read TGTGCCTGGAGCCGGACAGGGATCACAGATACGCAGTATTTT. V usage is TRBV30 and J usage is TRBJ2-3; 8 bases fit TRBD1. Germline assignment: CDR1 GTSNPN and CDR2 SVGIG (reference sequence). This CDR3 comprises 14 residues. The trim removed 3 bases at V and 2 bases at J, leaving 4 bases unmatched. The full variable domain, its missing parts supplied by reference TRBV30 and TRBJ2-3, is SQTIHQWPATLVQPVGSPLSLECTVEGTSNPNLYWYRQAAGRGLQLLFYSVGIGQISSEVPQNLSASRPQDRQFILSSKKLLLSDSGFYLCAWSRTGITDTQYFGPGTRLTVL.

This chain joins TRBV5-1 and TRBJ2-7; no reliable D call. V was cut by 1 base and J by 1 base, with 6 bases left in between. The CDR3 totals 13 residues. Germline CDR1 SGHRS, CDR2 YFSETQ. CDR3 protein: CASSLTASYEQYF. The CDR3 region has the DNA TGCGCCAGCAGCTTGACAGCTTCCTACGAGCAGTACTTC. Full variable domain (missing parts from reference TRBV5-1 and TRBJ2-7): KAGVTQTPRYLIKTRGQQVTLSCSPISGHRSVSWYQQTPGQGLQFLFEYFSETQRNKGNFPGRFSGRQFSNSRSEMNVSTLELGDSALYLCASSLTASYEQYFGPGTRLTVT.

The chain recombines TRBV7-2 with TRBJ2-7; no definite D call. Germline CDR1 is SGHTA and CDR2 is FQGNSA. V lost 4 bases and J lost 3, with 4 bases in between. CDR3 length equals 11 residues. CDR3: CASSSRYEQYF. For the CDR3, the DNA is TGTGCCAGCAGCTCCCGCTACGAGCAGTACTTC.

The rearrangement uses TRBV19 and TRBJ2-1; possible D gene TRBD2, 6 bases. Germline lookup yields CDR1 LNHDA and CDR2 SQIVND (reference sequence). Deletions cut 6 bases from V and 5 bases from J, with 14 bases between. The CDR3 is 14 residues long. CDR3 sequence: CASRHPGLNNEQFF. CDR3 bases: TGTGCCAGTAGGCACCCCGGACTAAACAATGAGCAGTTCTTC.

This clone came up once. The rearrangement joins TRBV29-1 to TRBJ2-1; D not resolved. The CDR3 extends over 14 amino acids. With 3 bases removed from V and 4 bases from J, the gap between germline ends came to 13 bases. CDR1 SQVTM and CDR2 ANQGSEA come from the germline V gene. The CDR3 DNA reads TGCAGCGTTGATCCAGTCGCTTTTTACAATGAGCAGTTCTTC. Translating gives CSVDPVAFYNEQFF.

This rearrangement joins TRBV11-2 to TRBJ1-2, with no clear D. V was pared by 8 bases and J by 13 bases, with 14 bases between. The V gene's germline CDR1 is SGHAT and CDR2 FQNNGV. This CDR3 region has 10 residues. CDR3 coding DNA: TGTGCCAGCCATGCTGTGAGTGCCACCTTC. The encoded protein is CASHAVSATF.

The chain recombines TRBV14 with TRBJ2-3, with a weak D call TRBD1 (5 bases). Germline V CDR1 and CDR2: SGHDN, FVKESK. CDR3 length: 15 residues. V shed 6 bases and J shed 0 bases, with 13 bases lying between them. The CDR3 DNA sequence: TGTGCCAGCAGGCCGGACAACGCTAGCACAGATACGCAGTATTTT. It translates to CASRPDNASTDTQYF. The full variable domain, rest sourced from reference TRBV14 and TRBJ2-3, is EAGVTQFPSHSVIEKGQTVTLRCDPISGHDNLYWYRRVMGKEIKFLLHFVKESKQDESGMPNNRFLAERTGGTYSTLKVQPAELEDSGVYFCASRPDNASTDTQYFGPGTRLTVL.

J is TRBJ1-1 and V is TRBV28, with D tentatively TRBD1 (5 bases). V lost 3 bases, J lost 0 bases, and 8 bases lay in between. From germline, CDR1 is MDHEN and CDR2 SYDVKM. The CDR3 has 14 amino acids. The CDR3 sequence is CASSFQGVNTEAFF. The CDR3 DNA sequence: TGTGCCAGCAGTTTCCAGGGCGTGAACACTGAAGCTTTCTTT.